This T cell receptor beta chain was identified in a study of blood T cells in healthy people across ages. Each of the donors had approximately 10 milliliters of peripheral blood drawn into EDTA-treated Vacutainer tubes. In each sample, at least 7 million PBMCs were isolated. This clonotype showed up just a few times. Its target is unknown. Sample-barcoded 5' priming and a J-beta primer mix drove a second PCR of roughly 6 to 12 cycles. TCRdb re-analysed the 5' RACE reads in MiXCR, keeping a single row per CDR3 protein. This table has 600,000 to 1,000,000 distinct CDR3 sequences, roughly 64% appearing once. Germline CDR1 reads DFQATT; CDR2 reads SNEGSKA (reference sequence). CDR3 length: 16 residues. With V trimmed by 2 bases and J by 0 bases, 4 bases remained unmatched. General study findings and limits: Shifts in expanded clonotypes may have been confounded by donor CMV status, which was unknown. Across samples, TCR beta diversity tracked strongly with naive T cell percentage.

What was sequenced was blood. V usage is TRBV20-1 and J usage is TRBJ2-6, with 7 positions matching TRBD1. The sequence was collected from a man aged 30-40 years in good health. The CDR3 nucleotides are TGCAGTGCTAGACATAGGGACAGCTCTGGGGCCAACGTCCTGACTTTC. It codes for CSARHRDSSGANVLTF.